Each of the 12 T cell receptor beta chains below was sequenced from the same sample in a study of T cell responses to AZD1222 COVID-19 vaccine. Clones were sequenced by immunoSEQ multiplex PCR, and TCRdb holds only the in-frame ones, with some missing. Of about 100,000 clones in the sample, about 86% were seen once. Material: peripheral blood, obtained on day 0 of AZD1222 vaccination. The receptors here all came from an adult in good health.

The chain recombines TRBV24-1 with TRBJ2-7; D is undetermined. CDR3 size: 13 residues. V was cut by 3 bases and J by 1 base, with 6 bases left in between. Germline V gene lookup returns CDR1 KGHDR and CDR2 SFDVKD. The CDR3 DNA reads TGTGCCACCAGTGATGGGCAGTCCTACGAGCAGTACTTC. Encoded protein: CATSDGQSYEQYF.

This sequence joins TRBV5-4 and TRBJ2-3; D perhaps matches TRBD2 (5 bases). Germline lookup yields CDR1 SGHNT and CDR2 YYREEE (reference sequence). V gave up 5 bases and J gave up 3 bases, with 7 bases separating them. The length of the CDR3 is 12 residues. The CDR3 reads CASSTSTDTQYF. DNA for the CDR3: TGTGCCAGCAGTACTAGTACAGATACGCAGTATTTT.

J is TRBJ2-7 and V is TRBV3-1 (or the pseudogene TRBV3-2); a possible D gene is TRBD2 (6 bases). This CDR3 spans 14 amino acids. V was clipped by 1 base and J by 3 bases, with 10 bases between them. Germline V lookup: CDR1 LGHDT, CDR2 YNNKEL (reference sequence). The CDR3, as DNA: TGTGCCAGCAGCCAAGTCGGGAGTGACTACGAGCAGTACTTC. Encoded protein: CASSQVGSDYEQYF.

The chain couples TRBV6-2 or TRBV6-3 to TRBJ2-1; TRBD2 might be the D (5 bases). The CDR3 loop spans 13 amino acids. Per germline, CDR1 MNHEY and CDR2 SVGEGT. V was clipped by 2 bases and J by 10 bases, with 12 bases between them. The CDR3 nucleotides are TGTGCCAGCAGTTACATTAGCGATGGCGAGCAGTTCTTC. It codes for CASSYISDGEQFF.

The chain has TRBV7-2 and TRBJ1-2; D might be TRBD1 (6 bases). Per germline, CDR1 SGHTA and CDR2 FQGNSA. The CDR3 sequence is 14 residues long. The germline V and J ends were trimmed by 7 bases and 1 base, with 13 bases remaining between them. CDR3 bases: TGTGCCAGCACCCCATACAGGGTTAACTATGGCTACACCTTC. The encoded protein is CASTPYRVNYGYTF.

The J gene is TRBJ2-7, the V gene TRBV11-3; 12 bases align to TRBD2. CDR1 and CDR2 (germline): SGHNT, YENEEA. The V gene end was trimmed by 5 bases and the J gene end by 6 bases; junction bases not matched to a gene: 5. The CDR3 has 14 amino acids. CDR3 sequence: CASSPGLAGSEQYF. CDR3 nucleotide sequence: TGTGCCAGCAGCCCGGGACTAGCGGGTTCCGAGCAGTACTTC.

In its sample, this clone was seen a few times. CDR3 protein: CASSQGASGELFF. CDR3 nucleotides: TGTGCCAGCAGCCAGGGGGCTAGCGGGGAGCTGTTTTTT. The gene calls are TRBV3-1 (or the pseudogene TRBV3-2) and TRBJ2-2, with D possibly TRBD1 on 6 matching bases. V was clipped by 3 bases and J by 7 bases, with 9 bases between them. Germline CDR1 and CDR2: LGHDT and YNNKEL (reference sequence). The CDR3 runs 13 residues.

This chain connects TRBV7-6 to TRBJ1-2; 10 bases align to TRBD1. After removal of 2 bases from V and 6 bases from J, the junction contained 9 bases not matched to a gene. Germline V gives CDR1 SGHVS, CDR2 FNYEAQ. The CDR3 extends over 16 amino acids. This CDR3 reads CASSLFGDRGQDGYTF. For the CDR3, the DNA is TGTGCCAGCAGCTTATTTGGAGACAGGGGGCAAGATGGCTACACCTTC.

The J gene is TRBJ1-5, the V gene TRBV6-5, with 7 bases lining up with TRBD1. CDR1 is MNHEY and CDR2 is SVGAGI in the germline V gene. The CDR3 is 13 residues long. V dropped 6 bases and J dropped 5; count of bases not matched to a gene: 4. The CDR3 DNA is TGTGCCAGCAGCCACAGGGGTGATCAGCCCCAGCATTTT. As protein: CASSHRGDQPQHF.

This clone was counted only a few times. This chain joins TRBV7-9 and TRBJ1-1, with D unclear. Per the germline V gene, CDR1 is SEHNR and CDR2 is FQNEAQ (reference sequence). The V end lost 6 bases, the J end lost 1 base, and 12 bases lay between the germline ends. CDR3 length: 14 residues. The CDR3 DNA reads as TGTGCCAGCAGTCCCCGGGCCCAGAACACTGAAGCTTTCTTT. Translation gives CASSPRAQNTEAFF.

CDR3 sequence reads: CASSLAWQANQPQHF. CDR3 sequence (DNA): TGTGCCAGCAGCTTAGCGTGGCAGGCCAATCAGCCCCAGCATTTT. This sequence joins TRBV7-2 and TRBJ1-5; no reliable D call. Germline values: CDR1 SGHTA, CDR2 FQGNSA. The CDR3 has 15 amino acids. V lost 0 bases to trimming and J lost 3 bases, with 9 bases between them.

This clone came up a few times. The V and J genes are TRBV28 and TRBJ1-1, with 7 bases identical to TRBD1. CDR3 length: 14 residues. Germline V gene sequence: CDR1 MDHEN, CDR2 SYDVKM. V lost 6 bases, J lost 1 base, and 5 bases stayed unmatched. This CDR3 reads CASRDRRGNTEAFF. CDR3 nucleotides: TGTGCCAGCAGGGACAGGAGGGGGAACACTGAAGCTTTCTTT.